This is a list of T cell receptor beta chains from one sample in a study of T cell responses to AZD1222 COVID-19 vaccine. Sequenced by immunoSEQ multiplex PCR; TCRdb stores in-frame clones only, minus some. Among approximately 150,000 clones, roughly 90% were seen once, and the ten largest hold under 4%. The sample here was peripheral blood, taken 28 days after the second AZD1222 dose. The source is an adult who received the AZD1222 COVID-19 vaccine. The CDR3 runs from the conserved cysteine through the conserved F or W. Each record gives: V gene, D gene, J gene, clone size, CDR3 protein, CDR3 DNA. D genes are given only for firm matches. The size entry is marked missing in some rows and otherwise reads once, few, many or a size class.

>TRBV28|.|TRBJ1-2|.
CASSNYYGYTF
TGTGCCAGCAGTAACTACTATGGCTACACCTTC
>TRBV19|.|TRBJ1-5|.
CASREGGDRGNQPQHF
TGTGCCAGTAGAGAAGGGGGGGATCGCGGCAATCAGCCCCAGCATTTT
>TRBV5-6|.|TRBJ2-2|.
CASSEQGRRNTGELFF
TGTGCCAGCAGCGAACAGGGTCGGAGAAACACCGGGGAGCTGTTTTTT
>TRBV25-1|TRBD1|TRBJ1-2|.
CASTSGQGLNYGYTF
TGTGCCAGCACCTCGGGACAGGGGTTAAACTATGGCTACACCTTC
>TRBV2|TRBD1|TRBJ1-5|.
CASSSGTGYQPQHF
TGTGCCAGCAGCTCCGGGACAGGCTATCAGCCCCAGCATTTT
>TRBV6-5|.|TRBJ1-3|.
CASSPTGGQGNTIYF
TGTGCCAGCAGTCCTACGGGGGGGCAGGGAAACACCATATATTTT
>TRBV7-2|TRBD1|TRBJ2-7|.
CASSLGQGVPYEQYF
TGTGCCAGCAGCTTGGGACAGGGGGTTCCCTACGAGCAGTACTTC
>TRBV2|TRBD1|TRBJ1-1|once
CASSALTGANTEAFF
TGTGCCAGCAGTGCTCTGACAGGGGCGAACACTGAAGCTTTCTTT
>TRBV25-1|.|TRBJ2-1|once
CASSELKDREGNEQFF
TGTGCCAGCAGTGAATTAAAGGACAGGGAGGGCAATGAGCAGTTCTTC
>TRBV18|TRBD2|TRBJ2-3|.
CASSPAGTSRTDTQYF
TGTGCCAGCTCACCAGCCGGGACTAGTAGAACAGATACGCAGTATTTT
>TRBV7-9|.|TRBJ1-5|.
CASSTYANQPQHF
TGTGCCAGCTCGACGTACGCCAATCAGCCCCAGCATTTT
>TRBV7-8|.|TRBJ1-5|.
CASSLDRDQPQHF
TGTGCCAGCAGCTTAGACCGGGATCAGCCCCAGCATTTT
>TRBV27|.|TRBJ2-1|.
CASSLTGRNEQFF
TGTGCCAGCAGTCTAACAGGGAGGAATGAGCAGTTCTTC
>TRBV25-1|.|TRBJ2-4|.
CASTSHGAGRIQYF
TGTGCCAGCACTTCCCATGGTGCCGGGCGCATTCAGTACTTC
>TRBV6-5|TRBD2|TRBJ2-1|.
CASSSLAGRSDNEQFF
TGTGCCAGCAGTTCATTAGCGGGAAGATCGGACAATGAGCAGTTCTTC
>TRBV6-5|.|TRBJ1-6|.
CASKAQNNSPLHF
TGTGCCAGCAAGGCACAAAATAATTCACCCCTCCACTTT
>TRBV3-1/TRBV3-2|.|TRBJ2-5|.
CASSQFGTQETQYF
TGTGCCAGCAGCCAATTCGGGACACAAGAGACCCAGTACTTC
>TRBV12-3/TRBV12-4|.|TRBJ1-1|once
CASSWDNEAFF
TGTGCCAGCAGTTGGGACAACGAAGCTTTCTTT
>TRBV25-1|TRBD1|TRBJ2-1|.
CASSETGTGSSNEQFF
TGTGCCAGCAGCGAGACCGGGACAGGGTCCAGCAATGAGCAGTTCTTC
>TRBV7-9|.|TRBJ1-1|.
CASSLAQGRVFF
TGTGCCAGCAGCTTAGCCCAGGGAAGGGTTTTCTTT
>TRBV20-1|.|TRBJ2-5|.
CSAKAVETQYF
TGCAGTGCTAAAGCAGTCGAGACCCAGTACTTC
>TRBV18|.|TRBJ1-5|few
CASSPTGTQNQPQHF
TGTGCCAGCTCACCAACCGGGACTCAAAATCAGCCCCAGCATTTT
>TRBV13|TRBD2|TRBJ2-1|once
CASSPRTSGRDEQFF
TGTGCCAGCAGCCCCAGGACTAGCGGGAGGGATGAGCAGTTCTTC
>TRBV5-1|.|TRBJ1-3|.
CASSNRDNLIQGNTIYF
TGCGCCAGCAGCAACCGGGACAACTTAATACAGGGAAACACCATATATTTT
>TRBV6-5|TRBD1|TRBJ1-5|.
CASSRTGAQPQHF
TGTGCCAGCAGCCGAACAGGGGCCCAGCCCCAGCATTTT
>TRBV19|.|TRBJ1-5|once
CASSDSFNQPQHF
TGTGCCAGTAGCGACAGCTTCAATCAGCCCCAGCATTTT
>TRBV28|.|TRBJ1-4|.
CASSLSFGRPTNEKLFF
TGTGCCAGCAGTTTATCCTTCGGACGGCCAACTAATGAAAAACTGTTTTTT
>TRBV5-1|.|TRBJ2-3|once
CASSLGGNTDTQYF
TGCGCCAGCAGCTTAGGCGGTAACACAGATACGCAGTATTTT
>TRBV15|.|TRBJ2-1|.
CATSRTWAENNEQFF
TGTGCCACCAGCAGGACCTGGGCGGAGAACAATGAGCAGTTCTTC
>TRBV29-1|.|TRBJ1-1|.
CSVAPGARKAEAFF
TGCAGCGTCGCGCCGGGGGCCCGGAAGGCTGAAGCTTTCTTT
>TRBV6-5|.|TRBJ1-1|.
CASRRNTEAFF
TGTGCCAGCAGAAGGAACACTGAAGCTTTCTTT
>TRBV28|TRBD2|TRBJ2-1|.
CASSSMTSGRGIHNEQFF
TGTGCCAGCAGTTCGATGACTAGCGGGAGGGGAATCCACAATGAGCAGTTCTTC
>TRBV5-1|.|TRBJ1-4|.
CASSSQDTTGGWEKLFF
TGCGCCAGCAGCTCGCAAGACACTACGGGAGGGTGGGAAAAACTGTTTTTT
>TRBV12-5|.|TRBJ1-1|.
CASGLVPPTAAFF
TGTGCTAGTGGTTTGGTACCCCCTACGGCGGCTTTCTTT
>TRBV19|TRBD1|TRBJ1-1|few
CASSAHRGQGTEAFF
TGTGCCAGTAGTGCTCACAGGGGTCAAGGGACTGAAGCTTTCTTT
>TRBV7-8|.|TRBJ2-7|.
CASSLEVGTLNSFYEQYF
TGTGCCAGCAGCTTAGAGGTGGGGACCCTGAACTCTTTTTACGAGCAGTACTTC
>TRBV19|TRBD2|TRBJ2-1|.
CASTPGLAGGSIYNEQFF
TGTGCCAGTACTCCGGGACTAGCGGGAGGGTCCATATACAATGAGCAGTTCTTC
>TRBV13|TRBD2|TRBJ2-2|.
CASSSSGREDTGELFF
TGTGCCAGCAGCAGCAGCGGGAGAGAGGACACCGGGGAGCTGTTTTTT
>TRBV10-1|.|TRBJ2-7|.
CASSDPGAQEQYF
TGCGCCAGCAGTGACCCGGGGGCACAAGAGCAGTACTTC
>TRBV10-3|TRBD1|TRBJ2-5|.
CAISLGQASETQYF
TGTGCCATCAGTCTAGGACAGGCTTCCGAGACCCAGTACTTC
>TRBV18|TRBD2|TRBJ2-1|once
CASSLYTGTNSNNEQFF
TGTGCCAGCTCTCTTTATACCGGGACTAACTCTAACAATGAGCAGTTCTTC
>TRBV20-1|.|TRBJ1-1|.
CSAPGNTEAFF
TGCAGTGCGCCAGGGAACACTGAAGCTTTCTTT
>TRBV19|.|TRBJ1-4|few
CASMRRENEKLFF
TGTGCCAGTATGAGGAGGGAGAATGAAAAACTGTTTTTT
>TRBV2|.|TRBJ2-3|.
CASHTQYF
TGTGCCAGCCATACGCAGTATTTT
>TRBV15|.|TRBJ1-5|.
CATSRDRSGNQPQHF
TGTGCCACCAGCAGAGACAGGTCGGGCAATCAGCCCCAGCATTTT
>TRBV3-1/TRBV3-2|TRBD2|TRBJ2-1|.
CASSQGPSLAGRGEQFF
TGTGCCAGCAGCCAAGGCCCGTCACTAGCGGGGCGGGGTGAGCAGTTCTTC
>TRBV7-8|TRBD1|TRBJ1-5|.
CASSLGTDRVQPQHF
TGTGCCAGCAGCTTAGGGACAGACAGGGTCCAGCCCCAGCATTTT
>TRBV7-9|TRBD1|TRBJ2-2|.
CASSLQGRRTGGVGELFF
TGTGCCAGCAGCCTTCAAGGGCGCCGGACAGGGGGCGTCGGGGAGCTGTTTTTT
>TRBV5-1|.|TRBJ2-1|.
CASSFRNEQFF
TGCGCCAGCAGCTTTAGGAATGAGCAGTTCTTC
>TRBV2|.|TRBJ1-2|.
CASSTLGTSGYTF
TGTGCCAGCAGCACATTAGGGACCAGTGGCTACACCTTC
>TRBV18|.|TRBJ2-1|.
CASSPRDLSNEQFF
TGTGCCAGCTCACCCCGGGACTTGTCCAATGAGCAGTTCTTC
>TRBV3-1/TRBV3-2|.|TRBJ1-1|once
CASSQETVTEAFF
TGTGCCAGCAGCCAAGAAACGGTGACTGAAGCTTTCTTT
>TRBV11-2|.|TRBJ2-5|.
CASSFAGPQETQYF
TGTGCCAGCAGCTTCGCTGGGCCCCAAGAGACCCAGTACTTC
>TRBV19|.|TRBJ1-2|.
CASSIDRDSFNYGYTF
TGTGCCAGTAGTATAGATCGAGACAGCTTTAACTATGGCTACACCTTC
>TRBV4-2|.|TRBJ2-2|few
CASSPVAASNTGELFF
TGTGCCAGCAGCCCCGTAGCAGCTTCGAACACCGGGGAGCTGTTTTTT
>TRBV29-1|.|TRBJ1-2|.
CSVGAGANYGYTF
TGCAGCGTTGGGGCAGGGGCTAACTATGGCTACACCTTC
>TRBV29-1|TRBD1|TRBJ2-2|.
CSVHTFRGSGELFF
TGCAGCGTTCACACCTTCAGGGGGTCGGGGGAGCTGTTTTTT
>TRBV27|TRBD2|TRBJ2-3|.
CASSSRTASLAGVGTDTQYF
TGTGCCAGCAGTTCTCGGACAGCCAGTTTAGCGGGAGTAGGCACAGATACGCAGTATTTT
>TRBV3-1/TRBV3-2|.|TRBJ1-1|.
CASSQDEGVSSHTEAFF
TGTGCCAGCAGCCAAGATGAAGGGGTCAGTAGTCACACTGAAGCTTTCTTT